Given below is one TCR beta chain in context. Its antigen is as yet unknown. This sample is drawn from a study of OX40 agonist ivuxolimab in advanced cancers. Study in general: Ivuxolimab, an agonist antibody against OX40 (CD134), was given to patients. Study-level findings and limits: No determination was made of the antigen specificity of the expanded peripheral T cells. Nonresponders, in some cases, also had low normalized T-cell clonal expansion. Fewer expanded clones were found on average in CD4+ than in CD8+ T cells.

Measured with immunoSEQ multiplex PCR; TCRdb has only the in-frame clones, and not every one. The table records over 45,000 clones, around 86% of them present only once. Sequencing was performed on CD4+ or CD8+ T cells sorted from blood, taken in a trial of the OX40 agonist ivuxolimab. The receptor was derived from an adult with an advanced solid tumor such as melanoma, head and neck, liver or kidney cancer.

CDR3 protein: CATSRAGDRETQYF. CDR3 coding DNA: TGTGCCACCAGCAGAGCGGGAGACAGGGAGACCCAGTACTTC. The chain is built from TRBV15 and TRBJ2-5; either TRBD1 or TRBD2 may fit D (6 bases each). There are 14 residues in the CDR3. Germline CDR1 and CDR2: LNHNV and YYDKDF (reference sequence). V lost 1 base to trimming and J lost 5 bases, with 11 bases between them. Variable domain in full (rest from reference TRBV15 and TRBJ2-5): DAMVIQNPRYQVTQFGKPVTLSCSQTLNHNVMYWYQQKSSQAPKLLFHYYDKDFNNEADTPDNFQSRRPNTSFCFLDIRSPGLGDTAMYLCATSRAGDRETQYFGPGTRLLVL.